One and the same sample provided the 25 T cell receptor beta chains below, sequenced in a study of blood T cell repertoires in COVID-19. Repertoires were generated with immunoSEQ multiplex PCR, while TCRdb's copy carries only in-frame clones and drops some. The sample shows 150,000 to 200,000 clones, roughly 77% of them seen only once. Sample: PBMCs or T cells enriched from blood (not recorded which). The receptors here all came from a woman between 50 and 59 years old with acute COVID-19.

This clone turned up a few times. Here the CDR3 reads CASSYSSPSGYNEQFF. The CDR3 DNA is TGTGCCAGCAGTTACTCGAGTCCTAGCGGGTACAATGAGCAGTTCTTC. The chain has TRBV6-2 or TRBV6-3 and TRBJ2-1, with 8 positions matching TRBD2. Germline values: CDR1 MNHEY, CDR2 SVGEGT. The CDR3 consists of 16 residues. Trimming at V came to 0 bases and at J to 4 bases, leaving 5 bases not matched to a gene.

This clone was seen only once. The CDR3 here is CASSVTGGSYNEQFF. The CDR3 DNA reads as TGTGCCAGCAGTGTTACAGGGGGCTCCTACAATGAGCAGTTCTTC. The chain uses TRBV2 and TRBJ2-1; 8 bases match TRBD1. There are 15 residues in the CDR3. The J segment lost 0 bases and the V segment lost 4 bases, leaving 2 bases of the junction unmatched. CDR1 and CDR2 from the germline V gene are SNHLY and FYNNEI.

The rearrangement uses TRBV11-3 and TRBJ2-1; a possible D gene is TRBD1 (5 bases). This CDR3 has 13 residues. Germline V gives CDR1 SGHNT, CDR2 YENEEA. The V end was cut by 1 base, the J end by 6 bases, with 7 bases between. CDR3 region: CASSLGQFNEQFF. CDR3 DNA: TGTGCCAGCAGCTTAGGACAGTTCAATGAGCAGTTCTTC.

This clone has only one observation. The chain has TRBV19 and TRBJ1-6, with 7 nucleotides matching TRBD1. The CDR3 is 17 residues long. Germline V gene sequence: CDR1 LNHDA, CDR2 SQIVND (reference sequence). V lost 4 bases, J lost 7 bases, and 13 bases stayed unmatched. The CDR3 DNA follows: TGTGCCAGTAGTACCCAGCCGACAGGGTTCGGGAATTCACCCCTCCACTTT. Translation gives CASSTQPTGFGNSPLHF.

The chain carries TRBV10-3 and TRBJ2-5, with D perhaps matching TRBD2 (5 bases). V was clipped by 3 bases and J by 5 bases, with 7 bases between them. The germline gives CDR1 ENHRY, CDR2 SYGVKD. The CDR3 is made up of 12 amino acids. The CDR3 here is CAISELGETQYF. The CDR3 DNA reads TGTGCCATCAGTGAACTAGGGGAGACCCAGTACTTC.

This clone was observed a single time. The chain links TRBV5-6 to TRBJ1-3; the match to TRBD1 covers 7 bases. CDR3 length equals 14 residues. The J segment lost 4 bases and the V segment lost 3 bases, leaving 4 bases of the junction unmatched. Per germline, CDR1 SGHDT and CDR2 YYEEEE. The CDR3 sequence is CASSWGDSGNTIYF. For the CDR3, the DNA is TGTGCCAGCAGCTGGGGGGACAGCGGAAACACCATATATTTT.

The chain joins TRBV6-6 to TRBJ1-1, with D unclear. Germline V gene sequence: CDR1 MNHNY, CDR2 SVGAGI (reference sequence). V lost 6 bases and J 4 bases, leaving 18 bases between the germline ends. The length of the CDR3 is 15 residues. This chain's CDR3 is CASRDSGVKFTEAFF. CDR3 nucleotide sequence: TGTGCCAGCAGGGATTCCGGGGTCAAGTTCACTGAAGCTTTCTTT.

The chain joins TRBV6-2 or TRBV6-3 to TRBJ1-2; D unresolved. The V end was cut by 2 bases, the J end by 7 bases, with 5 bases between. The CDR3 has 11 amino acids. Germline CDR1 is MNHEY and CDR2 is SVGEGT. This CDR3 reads CASSYLGGYTF. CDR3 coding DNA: TGTGCCAGCAGTTACCTAGGTGGCTACACCTTC.

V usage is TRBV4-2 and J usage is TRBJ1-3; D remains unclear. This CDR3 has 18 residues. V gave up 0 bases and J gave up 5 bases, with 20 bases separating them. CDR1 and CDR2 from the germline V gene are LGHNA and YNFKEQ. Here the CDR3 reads CASSQDRAEALERNTIYF. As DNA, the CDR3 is TGTGCCAGCAGCCAAGATAGGGCGGAGGCTTTGGAGAGAAACACCATATATTTT.

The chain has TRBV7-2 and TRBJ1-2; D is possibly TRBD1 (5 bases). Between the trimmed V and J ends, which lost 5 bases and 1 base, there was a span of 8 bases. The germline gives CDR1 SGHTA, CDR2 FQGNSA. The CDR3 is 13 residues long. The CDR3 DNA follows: TGTGCCAGCAGCGGAGACAGTAACTATGGCTACACCTTC. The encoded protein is CASSGDSNYGYTF.

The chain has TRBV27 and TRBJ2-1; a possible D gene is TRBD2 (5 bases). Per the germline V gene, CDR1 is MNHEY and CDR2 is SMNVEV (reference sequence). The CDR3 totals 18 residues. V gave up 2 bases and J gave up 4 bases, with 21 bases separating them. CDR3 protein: CASSLPAGVSRPYNEQFF. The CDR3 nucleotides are TGTGCCAGCAGTTTACCGGCCGGGGTAAGCCGCCCATACAATGAGCAGTTCTTC.

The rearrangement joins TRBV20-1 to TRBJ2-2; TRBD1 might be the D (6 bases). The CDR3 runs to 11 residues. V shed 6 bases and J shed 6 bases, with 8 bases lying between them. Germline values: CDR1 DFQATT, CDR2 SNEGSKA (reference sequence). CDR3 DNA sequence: TGCAGTGCAAACAGGGCCGGGGAGCTGTTTTTT. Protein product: CSANRAGELFF.

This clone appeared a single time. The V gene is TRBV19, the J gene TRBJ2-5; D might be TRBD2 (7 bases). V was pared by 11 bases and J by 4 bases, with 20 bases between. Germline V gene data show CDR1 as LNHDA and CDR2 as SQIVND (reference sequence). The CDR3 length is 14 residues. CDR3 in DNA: TGTGCCTCCGAGGGGGGTGGGGAGGGAGAGACCCAGTACTTC. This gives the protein CASEGGGEGETQYF.

This chain's CDR3 is CASSLSPSGTDTQYF. DNA of the CDR3: TGTGCCAGCAGTTTATCTCCTAGCGGCACAGATACGCAGTATTTT. This rearrangement joins TRBV28 to TRBJ2-3; perhaps TRBD2 as D (6 bases). The CDR3 is 15 amino acids. Per germline, CDR1 MDHEN and CDR2 SYDVKM. Trimming took off 1 base at V and 1 base at J, with 9 bases between the two ends.

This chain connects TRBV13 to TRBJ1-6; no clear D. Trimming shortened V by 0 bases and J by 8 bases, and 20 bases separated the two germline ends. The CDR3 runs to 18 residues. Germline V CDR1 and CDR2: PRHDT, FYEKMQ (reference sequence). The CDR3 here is CASSLGISSKGVHSPLHF. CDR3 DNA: TGTGCCAGCAGCTTAGGGATATCCTCTAAGGGAGTCCATTCACCCCTCCACTTT.

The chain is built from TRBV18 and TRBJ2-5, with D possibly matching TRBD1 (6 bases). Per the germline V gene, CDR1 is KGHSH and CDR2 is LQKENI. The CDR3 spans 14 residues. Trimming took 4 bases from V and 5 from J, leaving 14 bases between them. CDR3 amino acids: CASSRKQGIETQYF. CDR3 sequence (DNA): TGTGCCAGCTCACGAAAACAGGGTATCGAGACCCAGTACTTC.

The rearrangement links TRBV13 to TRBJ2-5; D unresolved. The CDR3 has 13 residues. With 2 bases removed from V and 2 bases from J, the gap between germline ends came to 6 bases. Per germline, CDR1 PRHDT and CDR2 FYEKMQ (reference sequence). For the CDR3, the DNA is TGTGCCAGCAGCTTACGGAGACAAGAGACCCAGTACTTC. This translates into CASSLRRQETQYF.

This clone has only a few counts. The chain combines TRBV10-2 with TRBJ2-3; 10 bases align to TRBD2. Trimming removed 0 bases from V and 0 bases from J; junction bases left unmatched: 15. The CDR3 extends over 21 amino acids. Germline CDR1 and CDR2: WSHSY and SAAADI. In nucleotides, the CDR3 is TGCGCCAGCAGTGAGTCCCAAATAGCGGGGGGCCAATGGAGTAGCACAGATACGCAGTATTTT. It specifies CASSESQIAGGQWSSTDTQYF.

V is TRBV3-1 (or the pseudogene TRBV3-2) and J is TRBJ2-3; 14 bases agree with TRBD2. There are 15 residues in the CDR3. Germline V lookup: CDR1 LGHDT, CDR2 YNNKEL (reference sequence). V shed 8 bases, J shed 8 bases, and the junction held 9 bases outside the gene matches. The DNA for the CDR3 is TGTGCCAGCCGCCCCGGGACTAGCGGGGGTCGTACGCAGTATTTT. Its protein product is CASRPGTSGGRTQYF.

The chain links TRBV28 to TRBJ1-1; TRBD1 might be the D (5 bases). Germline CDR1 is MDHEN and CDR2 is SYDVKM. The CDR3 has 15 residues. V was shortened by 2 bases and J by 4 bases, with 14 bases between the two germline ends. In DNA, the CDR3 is TGTGCCAGCAGTTTAGTAGGGGCCTCGGGCACTGAAGCTTTCTTT. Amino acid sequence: CASSLVGASGTEAFF.

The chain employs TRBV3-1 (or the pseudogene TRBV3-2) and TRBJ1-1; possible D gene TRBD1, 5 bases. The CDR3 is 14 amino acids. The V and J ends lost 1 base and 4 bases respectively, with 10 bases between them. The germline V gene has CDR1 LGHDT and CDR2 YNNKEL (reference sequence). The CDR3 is CASSQGKGLTEAFF. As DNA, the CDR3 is TGTGCCAGCAGCCAAGGCAAGGGGCTCACTGAAGCTTTCTTT.

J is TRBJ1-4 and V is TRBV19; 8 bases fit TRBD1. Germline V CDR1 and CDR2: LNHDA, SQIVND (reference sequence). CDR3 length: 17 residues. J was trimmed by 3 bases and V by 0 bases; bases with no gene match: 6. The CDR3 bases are TGTGCCAGTAGTATAGATCGACAGGGGTCGGCTAATGAAAAACTGTTTTTT. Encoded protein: CASSIDRQGSANEKLFF.

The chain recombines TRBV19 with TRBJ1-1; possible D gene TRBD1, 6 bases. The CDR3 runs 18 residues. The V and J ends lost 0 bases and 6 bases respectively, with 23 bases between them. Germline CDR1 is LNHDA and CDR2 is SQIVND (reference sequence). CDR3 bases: TGTGCCAGTAGTATAGACGGACAGCCGAACAGGCTCCGCGCTGAAGCTTTCTTT. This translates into CASSIDGQPNRLRAEAFF.

The CDR3 sequence is CASSSGPNTEAFF. The CDR3 nucleotides are TGTGCCAGCAGCTCAGGCCCGAACACTGAAGCTTTCTTT. The chain recombines TRBV6-5 with TRBJ1-1; no definite D call. Germline V gene sequence: CDR1 MNHEY, CDR2 SVGAGI. This CDR3 comprises 13 residues. V gave up 6 bases and J gave up 1 base, with 9 bases separating them.

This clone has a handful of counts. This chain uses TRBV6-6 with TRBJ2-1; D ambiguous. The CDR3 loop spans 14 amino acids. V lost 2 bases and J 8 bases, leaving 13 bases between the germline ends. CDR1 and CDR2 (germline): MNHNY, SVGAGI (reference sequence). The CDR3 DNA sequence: TGTGCCAGCAGTTACGGCCCCAATGTCGATGAGCAGTTCTTC. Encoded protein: CASSYGPNVDEQFF.